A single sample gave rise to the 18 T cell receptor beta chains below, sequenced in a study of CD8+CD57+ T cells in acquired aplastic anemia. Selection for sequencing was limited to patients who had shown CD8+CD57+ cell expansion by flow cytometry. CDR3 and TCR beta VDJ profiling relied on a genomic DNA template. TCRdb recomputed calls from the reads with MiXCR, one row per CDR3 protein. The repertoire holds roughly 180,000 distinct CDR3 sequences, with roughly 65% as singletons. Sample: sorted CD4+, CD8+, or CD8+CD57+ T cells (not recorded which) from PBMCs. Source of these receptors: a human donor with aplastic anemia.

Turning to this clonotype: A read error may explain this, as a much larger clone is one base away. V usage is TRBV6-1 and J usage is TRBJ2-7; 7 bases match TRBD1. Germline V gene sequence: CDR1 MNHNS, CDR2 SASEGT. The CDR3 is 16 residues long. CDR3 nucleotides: TGTGCCATCAGTGAGTCCCCGACAGGGCTAGCCTACGAGCAGCACTTC. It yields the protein CAISESPTGLAYEQHF.

The CDR3 sequence is CASSLLNGAYNEQFF. The CDR3 DNA reads as TGTGCCAGCAGCTTACTAAACGGGGCCTACAATGAGCAGTTCTTC. This chain uses TRBV7-8 with TRBJ2-1; D might be TRBD2 (5 bases). The CDR3 covers 15 residues. V lost 2 bases to trimming and J lost 2 bases, with 10 bases between them. Germline lookup yields CDR1 SGHVS and CDR2 FQNEAQ.

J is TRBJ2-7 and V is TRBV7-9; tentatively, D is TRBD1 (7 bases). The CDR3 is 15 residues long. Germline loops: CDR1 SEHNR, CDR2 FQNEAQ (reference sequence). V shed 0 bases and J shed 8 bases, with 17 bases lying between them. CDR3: CASSLARDSPFQQYF. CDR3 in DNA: TGTGCCAGCAGCTTAGCGCGGGACAGCCCGTTCCAGCAGTACTTC.

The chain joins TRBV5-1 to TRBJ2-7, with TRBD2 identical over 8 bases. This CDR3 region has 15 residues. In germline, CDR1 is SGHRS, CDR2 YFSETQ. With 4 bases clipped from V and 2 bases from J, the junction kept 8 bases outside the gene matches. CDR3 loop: CASSPGGESTYEQYF. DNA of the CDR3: TGCGCCAGCAGCCCGGGGGGGGAGTCCACCTACGAGCAGTACTTC.

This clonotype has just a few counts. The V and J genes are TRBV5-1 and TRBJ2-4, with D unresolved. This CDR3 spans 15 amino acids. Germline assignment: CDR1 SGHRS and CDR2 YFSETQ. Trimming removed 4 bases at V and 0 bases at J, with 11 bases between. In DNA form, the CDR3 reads TGCGCCAGCAGCCGTGGGATTCTAGCCAAAAACATTCAGTACTTC. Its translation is CASSRGILAKNIQYF.

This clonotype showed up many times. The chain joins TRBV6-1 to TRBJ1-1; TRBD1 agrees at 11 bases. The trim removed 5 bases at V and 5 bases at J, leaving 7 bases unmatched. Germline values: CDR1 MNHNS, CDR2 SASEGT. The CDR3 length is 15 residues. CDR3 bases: TGTGCCAGCAGTCTCAGGACAGGGGGCGGGACTGAAGCTTTCTTT. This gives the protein CASSLRTGGGTEAFF.

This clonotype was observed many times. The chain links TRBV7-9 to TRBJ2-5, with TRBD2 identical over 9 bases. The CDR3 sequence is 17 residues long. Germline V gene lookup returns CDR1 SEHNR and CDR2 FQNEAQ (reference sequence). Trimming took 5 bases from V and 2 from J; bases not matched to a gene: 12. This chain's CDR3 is CASSGQGAGGRQETQYF. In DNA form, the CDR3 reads TGTGCCAGCAGCGGACAAGGGGCGGGGGGGAGGCAAGAGACCCAGTACTTC.

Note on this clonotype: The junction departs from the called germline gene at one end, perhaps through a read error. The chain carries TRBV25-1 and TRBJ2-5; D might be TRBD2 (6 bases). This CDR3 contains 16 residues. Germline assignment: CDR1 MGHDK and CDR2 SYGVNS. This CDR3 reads CASSEFSSGTQETQYF. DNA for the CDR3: TGTGCCAGCAGCGAATTCTCTTCCGGGACTCAAGAGACCCAGTACTTC.

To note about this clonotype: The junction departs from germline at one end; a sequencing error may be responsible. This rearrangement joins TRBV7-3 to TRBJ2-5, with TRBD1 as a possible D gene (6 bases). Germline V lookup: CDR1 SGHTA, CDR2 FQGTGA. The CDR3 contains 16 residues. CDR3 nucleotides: TGTGCCAGCAGCTTAGCCGGGACAACTAACCAAGGGACCCAGTACTTC. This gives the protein CASSLAGTTNQGTQYF.

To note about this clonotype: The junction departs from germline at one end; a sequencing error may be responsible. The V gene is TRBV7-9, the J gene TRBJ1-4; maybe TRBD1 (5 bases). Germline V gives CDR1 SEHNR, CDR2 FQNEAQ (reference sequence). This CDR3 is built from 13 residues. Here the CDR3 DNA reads TGCGCCAGCAGCCTACGACAGAATGAAAAACTGTTTTTT. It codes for CASSLRQNEKLFF.

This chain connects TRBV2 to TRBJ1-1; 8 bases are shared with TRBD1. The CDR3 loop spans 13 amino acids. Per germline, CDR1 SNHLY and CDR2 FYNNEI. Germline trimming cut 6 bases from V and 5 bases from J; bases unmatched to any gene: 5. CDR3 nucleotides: TGTGCCAGCAGCCCCAGGGGGCGGACTGAAGCTTTCTTT. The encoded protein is CASSPRGRTEAFF.

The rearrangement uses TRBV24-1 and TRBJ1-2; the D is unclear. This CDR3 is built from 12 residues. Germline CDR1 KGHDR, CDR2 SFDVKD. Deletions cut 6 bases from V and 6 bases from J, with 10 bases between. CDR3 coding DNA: TGTGCCACCAGTAGGGAAGGTCATGGCTACACCTTC. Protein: CATSREGHGYTF.

This CDR3 is CSARDAEPEAFF. In nucleotides, the CDR3 is TGCAGTGCTAGAGATGCAGAGCCTGAAGCTTTCTTT. The chain has TRBV20-1 and TRBJ1-1; no definite D call. The CDR3 extends over 12 amino acids. Trimming took 0 bases from V and 6 from J, leaving 8 bases between them. Germline CDR1 DFQATT, CDR2 SNEGSKA (reference sequence).

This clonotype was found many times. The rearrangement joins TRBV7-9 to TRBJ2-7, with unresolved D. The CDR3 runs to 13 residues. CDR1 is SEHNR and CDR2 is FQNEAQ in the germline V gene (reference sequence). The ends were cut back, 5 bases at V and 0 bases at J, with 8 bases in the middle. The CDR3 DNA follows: TGTGCCAGCAGCCCCAGAAGCTCCTACGAGCAGTACTTC. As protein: CASSPRSSYEQYF.

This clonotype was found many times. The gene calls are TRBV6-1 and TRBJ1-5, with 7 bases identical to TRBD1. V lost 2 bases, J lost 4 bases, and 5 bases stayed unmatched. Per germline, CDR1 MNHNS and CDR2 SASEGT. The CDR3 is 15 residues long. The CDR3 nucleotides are TGTGCCAGCAGTGAACCCGGGACAGCAAATCAGCCCCAGCATTTT. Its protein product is CASSEPGTANQPQHF.

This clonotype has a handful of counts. CDR3 region: CASSHSNQPQHF. CDR3 nucleotides: TGTGCCAGTTCACATAGCAATCAGCCCCAGCATTTT. This chain connects TRBV19 to TRBJ1-5; D gene uncertain. The CDR3 runs to 12 residues. Trimming pared 8 bases from V and 0 bases from J, leaving 5 bases between. Germline V CDR1 and CDR2: LNHDA, SQIVND (reference sequence).

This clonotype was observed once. The CDR3 nucleotides read TGTGCCAGCAGCCCGGCAGGGATCGAGACCCAGTACTTC. This translates into CASSPAGIETQYF. V is TRBV7-9 and J is TRBJ2-5, with D possibly matching TRBD1 (5 bases). With 5 bases removed from V and 5 bases from J, the gap between germline ends came to 12 bases. Germline V CDR1 and CDR2: SEHNR, FQNEAQ (reference sequence). The CDR3 loop spans 13 amino acids.

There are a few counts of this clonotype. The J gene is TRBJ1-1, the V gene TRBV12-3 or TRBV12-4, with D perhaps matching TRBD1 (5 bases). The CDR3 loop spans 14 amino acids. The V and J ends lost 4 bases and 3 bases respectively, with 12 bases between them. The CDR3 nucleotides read TGTGCCAGCAGTTGGGGCCTAGGGGACACTGAAGCTTTCTTT. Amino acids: CASSWGLGDTEAFF.